This T cell receptor beta chain was sequenced in a study of OX40 agonist ivuxolimab in advanced cancers. From germline, CDR1 is SQVTM and CDR2 ANQGSEA. The CDR3 has 13 amino acids. The ends were cut back, 5 bases at V and 5 bases at J, with 13 bases in the middle. Turning to this clone: Its antigen is as yet unknown.

Clones were read by immunoSEQ multiplex PCR, and TCRdb kept only the in-frame ones, dropping some. The repertoire holds roughly 61,000 clones, with about 86% as singletons. Study outcomes and limitations: Dose levels from 0.1 to 3.0 mg/kg saw CD4+ and CD8+ blood T cells expand clonally by week 6.

Here the sequenced sample was CD4+ or CD8+ T cells sorted from blood, taken in a trial of the OX40 agonist ivuxolimab. The chain carries TRBV29-1 and TRBJ2-1; D perhaps matches TRBD1 (6 bases). The TCR sequence derives from an adult with an advanced solid tumor such as melanoma, head and neck, liver or kidney cancer. As DNA, the CDR3 is TGCAGCGTTAGGGACATCAAGCACAATGAGCAGTTCTTC. Protein sequence: CSVRDIKHNEQFF.